One T cell receptor (beta chain) is described in this entry. Method: immunoSEQ multiplex PCR; TCRdb's copy keeps in-frame clones and lacks some. This sample has some 80,000 clones, with about 80% found just once. V shed 0 bases and J 4 bases; nucleotides not matched to a gene: 10. Germline V gene data show CDR1 as LGHNA and CDR2 as YSLEER. This CDR3 comprises 18 residues. This sample is drawn from a study of OX40 agonist ivuxolimab in advanced cancers. The source material was CD4+ or CD8+ T cells sorted from blood, sampled in a trial of the OX40 agonist ivuxolimab. The chain combines TRBV4-3 with TRBJ2-2; 8 bases agree with TRBD2. The origin of this receptor is an adult with an advanced solid tumor such as melanoma, head and neck, liver or kidney cancer. CDR3 protein: CASSQDVGSGTITGELFF. CDR3 DNA sequence: TGCGCCAGCAGCCAAGATGTAGGTAGCGGGACGATCACCGGGGAGCTGTTTTTT.